This T cell receptor (beta chain) was recovered during a study of monozygotic twins with inflammatory bowel disease. Study-level results: Healthy co-twins showed greater TCRbeta diversity (inverse Simpson) than IBD patients.

This CDR3 contains 13 residues. Template switching incorporated UMIs with a 6-nucleotide sample barcode. TCRdb reprocessed the 5' RACE reads, keeping one entry per CDR3 protein, no DNA. This table holds roughly 100,000 distinct CDR3 sequences. A word on this clonotype: Its antigen remains unidentified.

The sequence came from a human donor with ulcerative colitis or Crohn's disease, or a healthy co-twin of an affected twin (not recorded which). The sequenced sample consisted of blood. This chain links TRBV12-3 or TRBV12-4 with TRBJ1-4. CDR3 residues: CASNLGVGEKLFF.